A selection of T cell receptor beta chains follows, all from one sample in a study of patients and donors after allogeneic stem cell transplantation. TCRdb itself ran the RT-PCR reads through MiXCR, one entry per CDR3 protein. The table lists 200,000 to 250,000 distinct CDR3 sequences, 35% to 45% of them singletons, with about 9.9% in the top ten. The sequencing input was blood, either unsorted or a sorted T cell fraction (not recorded which). These TCRs come from a human donor who was either an allogeneic HSCT recipient or a stem cell or donor lymphocyte infusion donor (not recorded which). It is not recorded whose cells these are; they may come from a transplant donor. CDR3s include the opening cysteine and the closing phenylalanine or tryptophan. Each record gives: clone size, J gene, D gene, V gene, CDR3 DNA, CDR3 protein. The D gene is left open where the match is weak. The size field is filled for only some rows; it gives once, few, many or a size class.

abundance: -; j_gene: TRBJ1-2; d_gene: TRBD1; v_gene: TRBV2; CDR3nt: TGTGCCAGCAGTGGGGACAGGCCGATTTCGTGGAGAGACTATGGCTACACCTTC; CDR3aa: CASSGDRPISWRDYGYTF
abundance: -; j_gene: TRBJ1-5; d_gene: -; v_gene: TRBV6-5; CDR3nt: TGTGCCAGCAGCACGGACAGATTTGGTCAGCCCCAGCATTTT; CDR3aa: CASSTDRFGQPQHF
abundance: -; j_gene: TRBJ2-2; d_gene: -; v_gene: TRBV5-1; CDR3nt: TGCGCCAGCAGCCGCACTTCTGGGGAGCTGTTTTTT; CDR3aa: CASSRTSGELFF
abundance: -; j_gene: TRBJ1-1; d_gene: -; v_gene: TRBV5-1; CDR3nt: TGCGCCAGCAGCCAAAATTGGGGAGTACGGAACACTGAAGCTTTCTTT; CDR3aa: CASSQNWGVRNTEAFF
abundance: few; j_gene: TRBJ1-2; d_gene: -; v_gene: TRBV6-6; CDR3nt: TGTGCCAGCAGTTACCATCCCGCTGGCTACACCTTC; CDR3aa: CASSYHPAGYTF
abundance: -; j_gene: TRBJ1-3; d_gene: TRBD1; v_gene: TRBV10-3; CDR3nt: TGTGCCATCAGTGGACAGGGGCCAGGAAACACCATATATTTT; CDR3aa: CAISGQGPGNTIYF
abundance: -; j_gene: TRBJ1-3; d_gene: -; v_gene: TRBV28; CDR3nt: TGTGCCAGCAGTGAAAGGAGGGTTTACTCTGGAAACACCATATATTTT; CDR3aa: CASSERRVYSGNTIYF
abundance: -; j_gene: TRBJ2-1; d_gene: -; v_gene: TRBV24-1; CDR3nt: TGTGCCACCAGTCGGTCGGCTTGGGATGAGCAGTTCTTC; CDR3aa: CATSRSAWDEQFF
abundance: -; j_gene: TRBJ1-2; d_gene: -; v_gene: TRBV29-1; CDR3nt: TGCAGCGTTGAATCGCGCCCCCCGGGACCGAACTATGGCTACACCTTC; CDR3aa: CSVESRPPGPNYGYTF
abundance: -; j_gene: TRBJ1-2; d_gene: TRBD1; v_gene: TRBV10-3; CDR3nt: TGTGCCATCAGTCCCGGGACAGGGGACTATGGCTACACCTTC; CDR3aa: CAISPGTGDYGYTF
abundance: few; j_gene: TRBJ1-1; d_gene: -; v_gene: TRBV20-1; CDR3nt: TGCAGTGCTAGAGCGGACACAAACACTGAAGCTTTCTTT; CDR3aa: CSARADTNTEAFF
abundance: -; j_gene: TRBJ2-7; d_gene: -; v_gene: TRBV6-2/TRBV6-3; CDR3nt: TGTGCCAGCAGTTACCTGACTAGACTCGAGCAGTACTTC; CDR3aa: CASSYLTRLEQYF
abundance: once; j_gene: TRBJ1-1; d_gene: -; v_gene: TRBV12-3/TRBV12-4; CDR3nt: TGTGCCAGCAGTTCTTACAGACTGAACACTGAAGCTTTCTTT; CDR3aa: CASSSYRLNTEAFF
abundance: -; j_gene: TRBJ2-2; d_gene: -; v_gene: TRBV9; CDR3nt: TGTGCCAGCAGCGTAGTTTCGGGGGACGGGGAGCTGTTTTTT; CDR3aa: CASSVVSGDGELFF
abundance: few; j_gene: TRBJ1-2; d_gene: -; v_gene: TRBV4-1; CDR3nt: TGCGCCAGCAGCCAAGACTGGGTGGCGGGATTATTGAGGGGCTACACCTTC; CDR3aa: CASSQDWVAGLLRGYTF
abundance: few; j_gene: TRBJ1-5; d_gene: -; v_gene: TRBV12-3/TRBV12-4; CDR3nt: TGTGCCAGCAGTTTAACAGAGAATCAGCCCCAGCATTTT; CDR3aa: CASSLTENQPQHF
abundance: -; j_gene: TRBJ2-7; d_gene: -; v_gene: TRBV10-3; CDR3nt: TGTGCCATCAGTGAGTCTGGCCGGATAGACTACGAGCAGTACTTC; CDR3aa: CAISESGRIDYEQYF
abundance: -; j_gene: TRBJ2-2; d_gene: -; v_gene: TRBV5-5; CDR3nt: TGTGCCAGCAGCGCCCCCATGGCCGGGGAGCTGTTTTTT; CDR3aa: CASSAPMAGELFF
abundance: -; j_gene: TRBJ2-2; d_gene: -; v_gene: TRBV5-1; CDR3nt: TGCGCCAGCAGCTCACATAACACCGGGGAGCTGTTTTTT; CDR3aa: CASSSHNTGELFF
abundance: -; j_gene: TRBJ1-5; d_gene: -; v_gene: TRBV5-5; CDR3nt: TGTGCCAGCAGCCGCGGGGGAGGGGTGAATCAGCCCCAGCATTTT; CDR3aa: CASSRGGGVNQPQHF